The clone carrying this T cell receptor beta chain occurred many times. The data originate from a study of identical twins. With 7 bases removed from V and 5 bases from J, the gap between germline ends came to 12 bases. CDR3 length: 13 amino acids. Germline V gives CDR1 SNHLY, CDR2 FYNNEI. Through template switching, a universal primer site was introduced, and the cDNA contained unique molecular identifiers. TCRdb ran MiXCR on the 5' RACE reads and lists one entry per CDR3 protein. The sample holds roughly 470,000 distinct CDR3 sequences, around 15% seen once. The same sample was also used in a study of yellow fever vaccine responses in identical twins. According to that study: The T cell response to vaccination in identical twins was reportedly partly convergent and partly personalized.

The TCR originated in a woman aged 18-35 years in good health. V and J are TRBV2 and TRBJ1-5; D call uncertain. The sequenced sample was CD4+ T cells sorted from blood. CDR3 DNA: TGTGCCAGCAATCAGATGCAGGATCAGCCCCAGCATTTT. It codes for CASNQMQDQPQHF.